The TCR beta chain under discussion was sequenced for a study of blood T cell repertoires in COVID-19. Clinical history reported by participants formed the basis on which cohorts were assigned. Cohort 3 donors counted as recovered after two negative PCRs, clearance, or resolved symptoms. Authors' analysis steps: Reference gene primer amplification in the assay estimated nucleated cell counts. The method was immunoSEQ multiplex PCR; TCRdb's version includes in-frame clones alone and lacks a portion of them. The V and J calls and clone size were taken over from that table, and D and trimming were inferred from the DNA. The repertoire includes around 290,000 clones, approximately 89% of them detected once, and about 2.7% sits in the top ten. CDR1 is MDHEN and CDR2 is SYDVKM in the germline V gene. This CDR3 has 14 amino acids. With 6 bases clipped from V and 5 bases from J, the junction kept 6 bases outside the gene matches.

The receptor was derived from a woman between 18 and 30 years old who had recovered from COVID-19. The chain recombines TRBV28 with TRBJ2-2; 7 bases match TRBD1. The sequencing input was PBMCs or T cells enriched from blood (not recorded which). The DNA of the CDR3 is TGTGCCAGCAGGGGTCAACAGGGGACCGGGGAGCTGTTTTTT. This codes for CASRGQQGTGELFF.